This TCR beta chain was documented in a study of response to subunit inactivated influenza vaccine. TCRdb re-derived calls from the RT-PCR reads in MiXCR, one entry per CDR3 protein. The profile shows about 570,000 distinct CDR3 sequences, about 11% of them singletons. This clonotype showed up many times. The CDR3 has 15 amino acids. V shed 0 bases and J shed 1 base, with 10 bases lying between them. Germline loops: CDR1 DFQATT, CDR2 SNEGSKA (reference sequence). These same data were also listed under a study on T cells expressing NK-cell markers. That study reports: What made the TCR beta cDNA was 5'RACE template switching with UMIs. Source material for TCR beta repertoires consisted of sorted CD3+CD56+NKG2C+, CD3+CD56+NKG2C- and CD3+CD56-NKG2C+ T cells. The study sequenced eight donors, seven HCMV-seropositive and one seronegative. Among the experiments, several used an anti-gamma-delta TCR antibody to restrict sorting to alpha-beta TCR T cells. Uncertainty persisted over the HCMV specificity of expanded NKG2C+ T cell clones.

The rearrangement joins TRBV20-1 to TRBJ2-1; D is unresolved. The sequencing used PBMCs from blood, collected on the day of vaccination. The receptor's source is a man aged 45 to 65 who received an inactivated influenza vaccine. CDR3 coding DNA: TGCAGTGCTAGAGATTCGACGAAGTCCTACAATGAGCAGTTCTTC. Protein product: CSARDSTKSYNEQFF.